Below, one T cell receptor beta chain is given with its context. Germline V CDR1 and CDR2: MNHEY, SVGAGI. CDR3 length: 15 residues. V shed 5 bases and J 1 base; nucleotides not matched to a gene: 7. This sample is part of a study of blood T cell repertoires in COVID-19. Across the study: T cells, B-cell-depleted T cells, or PBMCs supplied cDNA or gDNA.

Using immunoSEQ multiplex PCR, the repertoire was profiled, and TCRdb retains in-frame clones only, with some absent. The sample records under 60,000 clones, about 89% being singletons. Sequenced input: peripheral blood. The sequence came from a man aged 60-69 years with acute or convalescent COVID-19. The chain combines TRBV6-5 with TRBJ1-1; 7 bases fit TRBD1. The CDR3 reads CASSPGGLGNTEAFF. As DNA, the CDR3 is TGTGCCAGCAGTCCAGGGGGTTTGGGGAACACTGAAGCTTTCTTT.